This T cell receptor beta chain was recovered during a study of blood T cell repertoires in COVID-19. Across the study: PBMCs, B-cell-depleted T cells, or T cells provided the cDNA or gDNA that made up the material.

Participants came from fewer than 25 US areas, aged roughly 18 to 89 years. Donors were grouped by their self-reported clinical history. No more than 2 weeks before study entry, exposed participants had met a case of COVID-19. Germline loops: CDR1 SGHVS, CDR2 FNYEAQ. V was cut by 5 bases and J by 3 bases, with 11 bases left in between. The CDR3 sequence is 13 residues long. Some clones are missing from TCRdb's copy, which holds only in-frame ones; the method was immunoSEQ multiplex PCR. The sample yields around 220,000 clones, nearly 90% seen once. The sequence derives from a man aged 30 to 45 who had been exposed to COVID-19. The chain couples TRBV7-6 to TRBJ2-7; D possibly corresponds to TRBD1 (6 bases). Material: PBMCs or T cells enriched from blood (not recorded which). CDR3 loop: CASSRRTDYEQYF. In DNA form, the CDR3 reads TGTGCCAGCAGCAGAAGGACAGACTACGAGCAGTACTTC. Variable domain in full (rest from reference TRBV7-6 and TRBJ2-7): GAGVSQSPRYKVTKRGQDVALRCDPISGHVSLYWYRQALGQGPEFLTYFNYEAQQDKSGLPNDRFSAERPEGSISTLTIQRTEQRDSAMYRCASSRRTDYEQYFGPGTRLTVT.